The 21 T cell receptor beta chains given below trace back to one sample, sequenced in a study of radiotherapy plus CTLA-4 blockade in lung cancer. Produced via immunoSEQ multiplex PCR; TCRdb's table is partial and in-frame only. This sample has tens of thousands of clones, with approximately 84% found just once. The sequenced sample was peripheral blood, obtained from a patient treated with radiotherapy plus ipilimumab. All receptors derive from a human donor with non-small cell lung cancer whose response to radiotherapy plus ipilimumab could not be evaluated.

V and J are TRBV27 and TRBJ2-3, with 8 bases matching TRBD1. V lost 4 bases to trimming and J lost 1 base; unmatched junction nucleotides: 4. The CDR3 has 15 amino acids. Germline V gene lookup returns CDR1 MNHEY and CDR2 SMNVEV (reference sequence). The CDR3 is CASSSRGRGTDTQYF. The CDR3 nucleotides are TGTGCCAGCAGTTCCAGGGGGCGAGGCACAGATACGCAGTATTTT.

V gene TRBV10-3 combines with J gene TRBJ2-6; D not certain. The ends were cut back, 2 bases at V and 0 bases at J, with 5 bases in the middle. Per germline, CDR1 ENHRY and CDR2 SYGVKD. This CDR3 has 15 amino acids. The CDR3 is CAISEGSSGANVLTF. The CDR3 coding sequence is TGTGCCATCAGTGAGGGCAGCTCTGGGGCCAACGTCCTGACTTTC.

The chain recombines TRBV27 with TRBJ1-2; 8 bases fit TRBD1. The CDR3 length is 14 residues. Trimming took 6 bases from V and 4 from J; bases not matched to a gene: 7. Germline CDR1 is MNHEY and CDR2 is SMNVEV (reference sequence). The CDR3 DNA reads as TGTGCCAGCAGCCTCGGACAGGGAGGCTATGGCTACACCTTC. As protein: CASSLGQGGYGYTF.

This chain connects TRBV6-1 to TRBJ1-2; no reliable D call. Trimming removed 2 bases at V and 1 base at J, with 2 bases between. The length of the CDR3 is 12 residues. Looked up from germline, CDR1 is MNHNS and CDR2 is SASEGT. The CDR3 loop reads CASSELNYGYTF. CDR3 nucleotide sequence: TGTGCCAGCAGTGAACTTAACTATGGCTACACCTTC.

The CDR3 sequence: CASSLVAVSGNTIYF. In nucleotides, the CDR3 is TGTGCCAGCAGCTTAGTGGCGGTTTCTGGAAACACCATATATTTT. This rearrangement joins TRBV7-9 to TRBJ1-3; D gene uncertain. The CDR3 runs to 15 residues. The V end was cut by 1 base, the J end by 1 base, with 8 bases between. Germline assignment: CDR1 SEHNR and CDR2 FQNEAQ (reference sequence). The whole variable domain, remainder taken from reference TRBV7-9 and TRBJ1-3, is DTGVSQNPRHKITKRGQNVTFRCDPISEHNRLYWYRQTLGQGPEFLTYFQNEAQLEKSRLLSDRFSAERPKGSFSTLEIQRTEQGDSAMYLCASSLVAVSGNTIYFGEGSWLTVV.

The chain carries TRBV29-1 and TRBJ1-4; no clear D gene. This CDR3 region has 13 residues. The germline V and J ends were trimmed by 4 bases and 8 bases, with 14 bases remaining between them. Germline CDR1 is SQVTM and CDR2 is ANQGSEA. CDR3 nucleotides: TGCAGCGTTGCGCCGAGCGGTGGCGAAAAACTGTTTTTT. This gives the protein CSVAPSGGEKLFF.

The V call is TRBV5-1, the J call TRBJ2-3, with D unresolved. V was cut by 4 bases and J by 6 bases, with 15 bases left in between. This CDR3 spans 14 amino acids. CDR1 SGHRS and CDR2 YFSETQ come from the germline V gene. The CDR3 region has the DNA TGCGCCAGCAGCCCGCATCACTTACGGGATACGCAGTATTTT. Its protein product is CASSPHHLRDTQYF.

This rearrangement joins TRBV7-2 to TRBJ2-2, with a tentative D call TRBD1 (7 bases). The germline V and J ends were trimmed by 4 bases and 7 bases, with 10 bases remaining between them. Germline V CDR1 and CDR2: SGHTA, FQGNSA. The CDR3 extends over 13 amino acids. The CDR3 spells CASSSQGGGELFF. In nucleotides, the CDR3 is TGTGCCAGCAGCTCCCAGGGGGGCGGGGAGCTGTTTTTT.

The chain combines TRBV19 with TRBJ1-3, with D possibly being TRBD1 (6 bases). V was shortened by 7 bases and J by 0 bases, with 10 bases between the two germline ends. The CDR3 loop spans 14 amino acids. Germline loops: CDR1 LNHDA, CDR2 SQIVND (reference sequence). The CDR3 protein is CASMQGSSGNTIYF. As DNA, the CDR3 is TGTGCCAGTATGCAGGGGAGCTCTGGAAACACCATATATTTT.

Note on this clone: The junction shows a germline mismatch at one end, possibly a read error. The chain uses TRBV5-8 and TRBJ1-1; perhaps TRBD1 as D (5 bases). Germline V gene sequence: CDR1 SGHTS, CDR2 YDEGEE. This CDR3 has 15 amino acids. The CDR3 DNA reads as TGTGTCAGCAGCCCAAGGGGTCGAATGAACACTGAAGCTTTCTTT. It encodes CVSSPRGRMNTEAFF.

V is TRBV5-4 and J is TRBJ1-6; 9 bases agree with TRBD1. CDR3 length: 14 residues. The V gene's germline CDR1 is SGHNT and CDR2 YYREEE (reference sequence). Trimming at V came to 3 bases and at J to 10 bases, leaving 5 bases not matched to a gene. CDR3 bases: TGTGCCAGCAGCTCGGACAGGGGTAACTCACCCCTCCACTTT. Translated, it gives CASSSDRGNSPLHF.

This clone is a singleton in its sample. V is TRBV7-9 and J is TRBJ1-6; 10 bases line up with TRBD1. The CDR3 is 16 residues long. Germline-derived CDR1 and CDR2 are SEHNR and FQNEAQ (reference sequence). V trimming: 1 base; J trimming: 10 bases; junction bases outside the gene matches: 7. The CDR3, as DNA: TGTGCCAGCAGCTTAGGAGATGGGACAGGGGCCTCACCCCTCCACTTT. As protein: CASSLGDGTGASPLHF.

The J gene is TRBJ1-4, the V gene TRBV29-1; unclear D gene. Germline CDR1 reads SQVTM; CDR2 reads ANQGSEA. The ends were cut back, 4 bases at V and 2 bases at J, with 8 bases in the middle. This CDR3 contains 13 residues. CDR3 residues: CSVVSMTNEKLFF. In nucleotides, the CDR3 is TGCAGCGTTGTTAGTATGACTAATGAAAAACTGTTTTTT.

This rearrangement joins TRBV6-5 to TRBJ1-4; no clear D gene. Germline CDR1 is MNHEY and CDR2 is SVGAGI. This CDR3 contains 15 residues. V shed 0 bases and J shed 6 bases, with 11 bases lying between them. The CDR3 protein is CASSYSSGLDEKLFF. Written as DNA, the CDR3 is TGTGCCAGCAGTTACTCGTCGGGGTTGGATGAAAAACTGTTTTTT.

The rearrangement links TRBV15 to TRBJ1-5, with D maybe TRBD1 (5 bases). This CDR3 region has 15 residues. The ends were cut back, 0 bases at V and 7 bases at J, with 13 bases in the middle. The V gene's germline CDR1 is LNHNV and CDR2 YYDKDF (reference sequence). In DNA, the CDR3 is TGTGCCACCAGCAGAGATCGGCAGGGCCGCCAGCCCCAGCATTTT. This translates into CATSRDRQGRQPQHF.

The V call is TRBV7-2, the J call TRBJ1-2; a possible D gene is TRBD1 (5 bases). Trimming pared 1 base from V and 6 bases from J, leaving 18 bases between. The CDR3 consists of 16 residues. The germline V gene has CDR1 SGHTA and CDR2 FQGNSA. The CDR3 DNA follows: TGTGCCAGCAGCTTAGAATGGGGGGGGTCGGGGGATGGCTACACCTTC. Translating gives CASSLEWGGSGDGYTF.

DNA of the CDR3: TGTGCCAGCAGCTTAACGCAGGGAAATCAGCCCCAGCATTTT. Translating it yields CASSLTQGNQPQHF. This sequence joins TRBV11-2 and TRBJ1-5; D is perhaps TRBD1 (5 bases). CDR3 size: 14 residues. The V gene lost 2 bases and the J gene lost 4 bases, with 9 bases spanning the gap. Germline assignment: CDR1 SGHAT and CDR2 FQNNGV.

The chain has TRBV4-1 and TRBJ1-4; D is perhaps TRBD1 (5 bases). The CDR3 sequence is 17 residues long. Trimming removed 3 bases at V and 4 bases at J, with 18 bases between. In germline, CDR1 is MGHRA, CDR2 YSYEKL. The CDR3 spells CASSHRLEGERNEKLFF. The CDR3 region has the DNA TGCGCCAGCAGCCACAGGTTGGAAGGGGAACGTAATGAAAAACTGTTTTTT.

CDR3 loop: CASSLLVAGVNTEAFF. As DNA, the CDR3 is TGTGCCAGCAGCTTGTTGGTCGCAGGGGTGAACACTGAAGCTTTCTTT. The gene calls are TRBV5-4 and TRBJ1-1, with TRBD1 as a possible D gene (6 bases). Looked up from germline, CDR1 is SGHNT and CDR2 is YYREEE (reference sequence). Trimming stripped 1 base from V and 0 bases from J, with 13 bases between. This CDR3 has 16 residues.

The rearrangement uses TRBV9 and TRBJ2-1, with 12 nucleotides matching TRBD1. Germline CDR1 SGDLS, CDR2 YYNGEE. The ends lost 7 bases at V and 7 bases at J; junction bases unmatched: 3. The CDR3 has 13 residues. The CDR3 DNA follows: TGTGCCAGCGGGACAGGGGGCTTGAATGAGCAGTTCTTC. Its translation is CASGTGGLNEQFF.

The chain uses TRBV30 and TRBJ1-2; perhaps TRBD1 as D (5 bases). This CDR3 has 14 amino acids. Germline CDR1 reads GTSNPN; CDR2 reads SVGIG (reference sequence). Trimming stripped 1 base from V and 2 bases from J, with 11 bases between. DNA for the CDR3: TGTGCCTGGAGTGAAGGACAACCGAACTATGGCTACACCTTC. Amino acid sequence: CAWSEGQPNYGYTF.